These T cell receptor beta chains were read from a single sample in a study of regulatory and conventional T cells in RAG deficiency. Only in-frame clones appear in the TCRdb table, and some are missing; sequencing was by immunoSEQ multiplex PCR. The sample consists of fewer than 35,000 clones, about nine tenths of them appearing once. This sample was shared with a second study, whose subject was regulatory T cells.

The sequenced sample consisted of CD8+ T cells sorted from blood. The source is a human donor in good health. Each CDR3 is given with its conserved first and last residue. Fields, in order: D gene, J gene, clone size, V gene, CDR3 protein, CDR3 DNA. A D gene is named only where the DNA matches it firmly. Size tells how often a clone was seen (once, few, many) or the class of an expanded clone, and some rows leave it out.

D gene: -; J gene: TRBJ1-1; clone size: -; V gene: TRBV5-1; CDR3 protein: CASSLGSEYRVRTEAFF; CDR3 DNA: TGCGCCAGCAGCTTGGGGTCCGAGTATAGGGTCCGGACTGAAGCTTTCTTT
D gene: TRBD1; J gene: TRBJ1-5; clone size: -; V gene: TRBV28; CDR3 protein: CASSPGQGAQPQHF; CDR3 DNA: TGTGCCAGCAGTCCCGGACAGGGGGCACAGCCCCAGCATTTT
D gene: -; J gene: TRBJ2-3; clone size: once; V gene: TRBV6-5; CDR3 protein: CASSGGNTDTQYF; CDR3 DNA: TGTGCCAGCAGCGGGGGAAACACAGATACGCAGTATTTT
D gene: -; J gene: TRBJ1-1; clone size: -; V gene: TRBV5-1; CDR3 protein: CASSDGSGADTEAFF; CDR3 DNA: TGCGCCAGCAGCGATGGTTCAGGGGCTGACACTGAAGCTTTCTTT
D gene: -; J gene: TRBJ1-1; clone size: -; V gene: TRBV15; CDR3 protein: CATSHVLGQNTEAFF; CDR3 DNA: TGTGCCACCAGCCACGTACTGGGACAAAACACTGAAGCTTTCTTT
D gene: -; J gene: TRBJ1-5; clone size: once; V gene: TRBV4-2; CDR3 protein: CASSQDRRSGNQPQHF; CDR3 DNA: TGTGCCAGCAGCCAAGATCGGAGATCTGGCAATCAGCCCCAGCATTTT
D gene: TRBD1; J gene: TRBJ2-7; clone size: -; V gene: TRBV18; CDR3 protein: CASSPGTATYEQYF; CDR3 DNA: TGTGCCAGCTCACCCGGGACAGCAACCTACGAGCAGTACTTC
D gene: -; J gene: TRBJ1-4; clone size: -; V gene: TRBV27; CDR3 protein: CASSLSVGATNEKLFF; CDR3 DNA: TGTGCCAGCAGTTTATCTGTCGGAGCAACTAATGAAAAACTGTTTTTT
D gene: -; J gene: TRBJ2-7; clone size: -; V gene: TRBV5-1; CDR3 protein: CASSLVGSYEQYF; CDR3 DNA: TGCGCCAGCAGCTTGGTGGGATCCTACGAGCAGTACTTC
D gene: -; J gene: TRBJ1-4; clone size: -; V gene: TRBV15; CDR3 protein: CATSQFVTNEKLFF; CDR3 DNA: TGTGCCACCAGCCAATTTGTAACTAATGAAAAACTGTTTTTT
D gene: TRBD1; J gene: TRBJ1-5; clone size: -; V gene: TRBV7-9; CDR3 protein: CASGGQIDSNQPQHF; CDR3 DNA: TGTGCCAGCGGGGGACAGATAGATAGCAATCAGCCCCAGCATTTT
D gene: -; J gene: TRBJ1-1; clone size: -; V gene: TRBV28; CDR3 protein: CASRVTWERAEAFF; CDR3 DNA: TGTGCCAGCAGGGTAACGTGGGAAAGGGCTGAAGCTTTCTTT
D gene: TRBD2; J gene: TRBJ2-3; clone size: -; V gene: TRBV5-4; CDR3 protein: CASSHTAGGFTDTQYF; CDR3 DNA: TGTGCCAGCAGTCATACAGCGGGGGGATTCACAGATACGCAGTATTTT
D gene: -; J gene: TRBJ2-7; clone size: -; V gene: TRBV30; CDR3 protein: CACGRGSSYEQYF; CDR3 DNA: TGTGCTTGTGGCAGGGGTAGCTCCTACGAGCAGTACTTC
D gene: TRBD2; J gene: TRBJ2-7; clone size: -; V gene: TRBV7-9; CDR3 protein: CASSLPGSGRAGSYEQYF; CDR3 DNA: TGTGCCAGCAGCTTACCGGGTAGCGGGAGGGCCGGGTCATACGAGCAGTACTTC
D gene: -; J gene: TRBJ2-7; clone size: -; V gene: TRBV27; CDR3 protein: CASSTRQEHYEQYF; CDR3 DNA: TGTGCCAGCAGTACTAGGCAGGAGCACTACGAGCAGTACTTC
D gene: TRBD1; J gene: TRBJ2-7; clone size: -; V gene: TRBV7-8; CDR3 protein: CASSRRADRGSYEQYF; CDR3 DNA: TGTGCCAGCAGCCGACGTGCGGACAGGGGGTCCTACGAGCAGTACTTC
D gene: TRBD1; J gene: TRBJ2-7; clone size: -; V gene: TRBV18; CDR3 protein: CASGPRTGTYEQYF; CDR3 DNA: TGTGCCAGCGGCCCAAGGACAGGGACATACGAGCAGTACTTC
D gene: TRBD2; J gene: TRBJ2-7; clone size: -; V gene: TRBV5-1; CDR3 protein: CASSQAGGYEQYF; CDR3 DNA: TGCGCCAGCAGCCAAGCGGGAGGGTACGAGCAGTACTTC
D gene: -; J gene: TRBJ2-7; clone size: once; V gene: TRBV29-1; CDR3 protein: CSVGVSYEQYF; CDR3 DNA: TGCAGCGTTGGAGTATCCTACGAGCAGTACTTC
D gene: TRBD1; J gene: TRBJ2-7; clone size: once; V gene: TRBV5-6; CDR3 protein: CASSQGQGISYEQYF; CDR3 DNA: TGTGCCAGCAGCCAAGGACAGGGGATTTCCTACGAGCAGTACTTC
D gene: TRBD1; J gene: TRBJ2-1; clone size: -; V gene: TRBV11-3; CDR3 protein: CASSPHRGPYNEQFF; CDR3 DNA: TGTGCCAGCAGCCCACACAGGGGCCCCTACAATGAGCAGTTCTTC
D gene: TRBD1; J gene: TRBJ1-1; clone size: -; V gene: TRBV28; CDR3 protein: CASSYGTANTEAFF; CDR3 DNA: TGTGCCAGCAGTTACGGGACAGCGAACACTGAAGCTTTCTTT
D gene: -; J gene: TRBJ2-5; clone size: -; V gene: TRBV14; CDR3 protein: CASTTIRQDLQETQYF; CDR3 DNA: TGTGCCAGCACCACAATACGACAGGACCTCCAAGAGACCCAGTACTTC
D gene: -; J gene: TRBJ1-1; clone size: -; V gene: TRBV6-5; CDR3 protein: CASSQFSKGTEAFF; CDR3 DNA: TGTGCCAGCAGTCAGTTTAGCAAGGGCACTGAAGCTTTCTTT
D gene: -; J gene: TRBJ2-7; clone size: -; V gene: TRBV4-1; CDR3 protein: CASSPSDGYEQYF; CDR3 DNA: TGCGCCAGCAGCCCATCGGACGGATACGAGCAGTACTTC
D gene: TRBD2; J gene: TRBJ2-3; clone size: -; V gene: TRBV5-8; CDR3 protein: CASSSGTSGGSSTDTQYF; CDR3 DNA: TGTGCCAGTTCGTCCGGGACTAGCGGAGGTTCTAGCACAGATACGCAGTATTTT
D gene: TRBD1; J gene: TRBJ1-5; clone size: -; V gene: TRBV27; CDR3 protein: CASSLYTGTGEPQHF; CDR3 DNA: TGTGCCAGCAGTTTATACACCGGGACAGGTGAGCCCCAGCATTTT
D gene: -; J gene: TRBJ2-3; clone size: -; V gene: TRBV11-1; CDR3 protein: CASSHQGQTDTQYF; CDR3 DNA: TGTGCCAGCAGCCACCAAGGACAGACAGATACGCAGTATTTT
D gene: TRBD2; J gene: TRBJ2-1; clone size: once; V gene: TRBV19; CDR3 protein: CASSTKGLVAGESYNEQFF; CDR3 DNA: TGTGCCAGTAGTACCAAAGGGTTGGTAGCGGGAGAATCCTACAATGAGCAGTTCTTC
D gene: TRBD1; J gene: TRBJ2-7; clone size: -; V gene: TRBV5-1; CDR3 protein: CASSPRTGGKYEQYF; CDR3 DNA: TGCGCCAGCAGCCCTAGGACAGGGGGTAAATACGAGCAGTACTTC
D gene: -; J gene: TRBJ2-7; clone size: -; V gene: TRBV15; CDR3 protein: CATSRGDPYEQYF; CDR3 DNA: TGTGCCACCAGCAGAGGGGACCCTTACGAGCAGTACTTC
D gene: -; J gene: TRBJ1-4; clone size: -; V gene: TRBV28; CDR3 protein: CASSSHEKLFF; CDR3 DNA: TGTGCCAGCAGCTCCCATGAAAAACTGTTTTTT
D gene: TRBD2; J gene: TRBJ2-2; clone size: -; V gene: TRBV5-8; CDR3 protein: CASSLRVQRGNTGELFF; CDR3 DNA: TGTGCCAGCAGCTTGAGGGTACAGCGGGGGAACACCGGGGAGCTGTTTTTT
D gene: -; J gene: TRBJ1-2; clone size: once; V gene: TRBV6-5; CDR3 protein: CASRVSPGRYGYTF; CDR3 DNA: TGTGCCAGCAGAGTTAGTCCGGGCCGATATGGCTACACCTTC
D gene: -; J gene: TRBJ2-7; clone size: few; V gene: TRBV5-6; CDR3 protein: CASSSPHLTTEFPLEQYF; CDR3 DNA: TGTGCCAGCAGCTCCCCACACCTTACGACAGAATTCCCCCTCGAGCAGTACTTC
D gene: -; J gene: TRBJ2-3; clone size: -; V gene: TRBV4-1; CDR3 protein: CASSQDRVEQYF; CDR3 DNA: TGCGCCAGCAGCCAAGACCGGGTCGAGCAGTATTTT